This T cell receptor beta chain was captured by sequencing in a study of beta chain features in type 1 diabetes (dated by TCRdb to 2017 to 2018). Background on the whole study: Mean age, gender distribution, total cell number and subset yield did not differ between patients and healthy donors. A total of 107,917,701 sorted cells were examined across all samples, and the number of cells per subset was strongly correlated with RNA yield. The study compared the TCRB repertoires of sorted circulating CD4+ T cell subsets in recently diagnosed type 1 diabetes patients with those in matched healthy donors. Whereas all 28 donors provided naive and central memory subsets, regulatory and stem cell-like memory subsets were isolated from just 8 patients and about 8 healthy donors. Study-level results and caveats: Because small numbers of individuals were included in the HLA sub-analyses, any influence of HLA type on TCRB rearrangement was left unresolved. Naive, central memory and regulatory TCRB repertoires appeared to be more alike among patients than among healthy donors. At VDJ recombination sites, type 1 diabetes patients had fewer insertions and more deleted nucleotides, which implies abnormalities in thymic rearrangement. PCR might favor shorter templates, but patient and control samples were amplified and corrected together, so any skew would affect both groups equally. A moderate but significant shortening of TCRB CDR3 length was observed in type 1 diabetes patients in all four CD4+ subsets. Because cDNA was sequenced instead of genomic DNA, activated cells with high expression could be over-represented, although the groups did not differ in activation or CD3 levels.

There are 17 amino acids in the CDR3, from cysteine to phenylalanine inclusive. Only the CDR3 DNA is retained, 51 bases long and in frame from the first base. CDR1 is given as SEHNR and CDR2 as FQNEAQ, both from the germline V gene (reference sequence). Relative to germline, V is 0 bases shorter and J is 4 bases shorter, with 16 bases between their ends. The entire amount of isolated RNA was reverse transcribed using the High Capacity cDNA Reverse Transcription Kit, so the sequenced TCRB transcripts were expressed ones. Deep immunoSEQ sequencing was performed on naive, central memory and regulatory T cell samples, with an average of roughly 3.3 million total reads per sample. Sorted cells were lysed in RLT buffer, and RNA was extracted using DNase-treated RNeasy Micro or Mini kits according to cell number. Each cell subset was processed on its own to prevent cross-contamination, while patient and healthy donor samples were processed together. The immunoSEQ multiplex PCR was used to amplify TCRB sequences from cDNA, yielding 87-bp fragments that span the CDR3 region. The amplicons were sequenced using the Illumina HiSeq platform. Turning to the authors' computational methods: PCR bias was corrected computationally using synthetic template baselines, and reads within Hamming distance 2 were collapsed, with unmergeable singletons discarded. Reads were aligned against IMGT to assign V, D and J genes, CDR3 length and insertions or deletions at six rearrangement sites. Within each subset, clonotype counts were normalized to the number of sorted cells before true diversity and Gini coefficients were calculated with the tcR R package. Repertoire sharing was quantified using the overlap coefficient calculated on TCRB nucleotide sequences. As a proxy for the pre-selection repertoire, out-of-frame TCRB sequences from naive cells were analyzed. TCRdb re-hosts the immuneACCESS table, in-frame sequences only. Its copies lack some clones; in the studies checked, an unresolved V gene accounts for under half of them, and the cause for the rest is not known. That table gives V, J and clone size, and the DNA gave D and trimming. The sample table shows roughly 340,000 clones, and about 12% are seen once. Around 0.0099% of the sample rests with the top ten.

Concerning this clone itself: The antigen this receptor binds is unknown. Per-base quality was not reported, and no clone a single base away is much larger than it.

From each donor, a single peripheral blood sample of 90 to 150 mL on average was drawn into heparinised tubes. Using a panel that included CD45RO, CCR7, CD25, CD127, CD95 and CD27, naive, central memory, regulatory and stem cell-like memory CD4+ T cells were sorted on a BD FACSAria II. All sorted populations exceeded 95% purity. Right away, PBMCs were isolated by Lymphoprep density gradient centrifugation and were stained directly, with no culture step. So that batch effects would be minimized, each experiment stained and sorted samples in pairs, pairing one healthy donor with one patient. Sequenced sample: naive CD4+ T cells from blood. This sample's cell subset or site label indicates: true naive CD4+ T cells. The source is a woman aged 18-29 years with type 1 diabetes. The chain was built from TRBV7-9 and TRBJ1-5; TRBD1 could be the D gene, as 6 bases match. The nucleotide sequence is TGTGCCAGCAGCTTAGCGCGGGGGCTCGTCGGGAATCAGCCCCAGCATTTT. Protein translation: CASSLARGLVGNQPQHF.